The 15 T cell receptor beta chains below were found in one sample sequenced in a study of T cell responses to AZD1222 COVID-19 vaccine. Profiled with immunoSEQ multiplex PCR; TCRdb holds only in-frame clones, not every one. The repertoire has about 150,000 clones, roughly 90% of them found once; the top ten carry under 2%. Material: peripheral blood, obtained 28 days after the second AZD1222 dose. These TCRs come from an adult who received the AZD1222 COVID-19 vaccine.

The chain employs TRBV7-6 and TRBJ2-7; 10 bases are a match to TRBD1. Trimming at V came to 3 bases and at J to 5 bases, leaving 7 bases not matched to a gene. From germline, CDR1 is SGHVS and CDR2 FNYEAQ. The CDR3 length is 15 residues. The CDR3 nucleotides are TGTGCCAGCAGCTTGGGGGACAGGGGCGGGAACGAGCAGTACTTC. Translating it yields CASSLGDRGGNEQYF.

The chain is built from TRBV5-5 and TRBJ2-7; no clear D. V shed 4 bases and J shed 5 bases, with 22 bases lying between them. The CDR3 extends over 16 amino acids. Germline lookup yields CDR1 SGHKS and CDR2 YYEKEE (reference sequence). The CDR3 nucleotides read TGTGCCAGCAGCCTTGAGCCTCGAGGACGGCAGGACGAGCAGTACTTC. Translated: CASSLEPRGRQDEQYF.

This rearrangement joins TRBV7-3 to TRBJ2-2; D is perhaps TRBD1 (6 bases). This CDR3 has 15 amino acids. From germline, CDR1 is SGHTA and CDR2 FQGTGA. Trimming stripped 4 bases from V and 0 bases from J, with 9 bases between. The CDR3 is CASSSGHTNTGELFF. For the CDR3, the DNA is TGTGCCAGCAGCTCGGGACATACGAACACCGGGGAGCTGTTTTTT.

J is TRBJ1-4 and V is TRBV11-2; D uncertain. V lost 1 base to trimming and J lost 5 bases, with 8 bases between them. The CDR3 has 14 residues. Germline V lookup: CDR1 SGHAT, CDR2 FQNNGV. The CDR3 reads CASSLVSGNEKLFF. The CDR3 nucleotides read TGTGCCAGCAGCTTAGTATCCGGGAATGAAAAACTGTTTTTT.

The chain links TRBV7-6 to TRBJ2-2; no firm D call. In germline, CDR1 is SGHVS, CDR2 FNYEAQ. The V and J ends lost 5 bases and 6 bases respectively, with 19 bases between them. The CDR3 consists of 16 residues. The CDR3 DNA follows: TGTGCCAGCAGCGACAATCCGGTCCGACTCCCCGGGGAGCTGTTTTTT. Its translation is CASSDNPVRLPGELFF.

The chain recombines TRBV4-1 with TRBJ2-1; no firm D call. Germline V gene data show CDR1 as MGHRA and CDR2 as YSYEKL. This CDR3 region has 15 residues. The ends were cut back, 4 bases at V and 0 bases at J, with 10 bases in the middle. CDR3: CASSPLYSSYNEQFF. The DNA of the CDR3 is TGCGCCAGCAGCCCCCTATACAGCTCCTACAATGAGCAGTTCTTC.

The rearrangement uses TRBV9 and TRBJ2-6; D tentatively fits TRBD1 or TRBD2 (5 bases each). Germline CDR1 and CDR2: SGDLS and YYNGEE. The CDR3 is 18 residues long. The germline V and J ends were trimmed by 0 bases and 2 bases, with 15 bases remaining between them. The CDR3 sequence: CASSVEPRVLAGANVLTF. The CDR3 DNA reads TGTGCCAGCAGCGTAGAGCCCAGGGTACTAGCTGGGGCCAACGTCCTGACTTTC.

The J gene is TRBJ1-1, the V gene TRBV9, with D perhaps matching TRBD1 (5 bases). There are 16 residues in the CDR3. Between the trimmed V and J ends, which lost 0 bases and 1 base, there was a span of 13 bases. Germline-derived CDR1 and CDR2 are SGDLS and YYNGEE. CDR3 coding DNA: TGTGCCAGCAGCGTAGCTGGGGGACCGGCGAACACTGAAGCTTTCTTT. Translating it yields CASSVAGGPANTEAFF.

The rearrangement uses TRBV7-2 and TRBJ2-5, with a possible D match to TRBD1 (6 bases). The CDR3 has 14 amino acids. V shed 1 base and J shed 4 bases, with 10 bases lying between them. CDR1 is SGHTA and CDR2 is FQGNSA in the germline V gene. The CDR3 coding sequence is TGTGCCAGCAGCTTAGTTGGGGGCGTAGAGACCCAGTACTTC. This codes for CASSLVGGVETQYF.

The genes are TRBV7-3 and TRBJ2-1; D may be TRBD1 (5 bases). The CDR3 runs 14 residues. Looked up from germline, CDR1 is SGHTA and CDR2 is FQGTGA. V lost 4 bases and J 6 bases, leaving 13 bases between the germline ends. CDR3 region: CASSSMPDSNEQFF. The CDR3 DNA reads TGTGCCAGCAGCTCAATGCCCGACAGCAATGAGCAGTTCTTC.

The rearrangement links TRBV2 to TRBJ1-1; D unclear. This CDR3 has 15 residues. V shed 4 bases and J shed 0 bases, with 12 bases lying between them. Germline assignment: CDR1 SNHLY and CDR2 FYNNEI. Here the CDR3 reads CASSVGWTVNTEAFF. Here the CDR3 DNA reads TGTGCCAGCAGTGTAGGGTGGACGGTGAACACTGAAGCTTTCTTT.

The J gene is TRBJ2-7, the V gene TRBV6-5; perhaps TRBD2 as D (6 bases). CDR1 MNHEY and CDR2 SVGAGI come from the germline V gene. The CDR3 is 13 residues long. Trimming removed 2 bases at V and 5 bases at J, with 10 bases between. The DNA for the CDR3 is TGTGCCAGCAGTTACCACCGGGAGCACGAGCAGTACTTC. Protein: CASSYHREHEQYF.

The chain uses TRBV28 and TRBJ1-5, with 7 positions matching TRBD1. The CDR3 is 13 amino acids. Germline V CDR1 and CDR2: MDHEN, SYDVKM. Unmatched junction bases numbered 6, after V lost 6 bases and J lost 7 bases. The CDR3 bases are TGTGCCAGCAGCGCACAGGGGCAACAGCCCCAGCATTTT. Its translation: CASSAQGQQPQHF.

This chain uses TRBV5-6 with TRBJ2-1; 8 bases agree with TRBD2. V was pared by 4 bases and J by 4 bases, with 4 bases of the junction left unmatched. Germline CDR1 reads SGHDT; CDR2 reads YYEEEE. The CDR3 has 14 residues. CDR3 nucleotides: TGTGCCAGCAGCCTCGGGACTAGTTACAATGAGCAGTTCTTC. Its translation: CASSLGTSYNEQFF.

The CDR3 sequence is CSAAKAASGSGNEQFF. The CDR3 bases are TGCAGCGCCGCAAAGGCCGCTAGCGGGAGTGGCAATGAGCAGTTCTTC. The V gene is TRBV29-1, the J gene TRBJ2-1; TRBD2 agrees at 10 bases. CDR1 is SQVTM and CDR2 is ANQGSEA in the germline V gene. This CDR3 spans 16 amino acids. The V segment lost 7 bases and the J segment 6 bases; nucleotides outside the gene matches: 15.